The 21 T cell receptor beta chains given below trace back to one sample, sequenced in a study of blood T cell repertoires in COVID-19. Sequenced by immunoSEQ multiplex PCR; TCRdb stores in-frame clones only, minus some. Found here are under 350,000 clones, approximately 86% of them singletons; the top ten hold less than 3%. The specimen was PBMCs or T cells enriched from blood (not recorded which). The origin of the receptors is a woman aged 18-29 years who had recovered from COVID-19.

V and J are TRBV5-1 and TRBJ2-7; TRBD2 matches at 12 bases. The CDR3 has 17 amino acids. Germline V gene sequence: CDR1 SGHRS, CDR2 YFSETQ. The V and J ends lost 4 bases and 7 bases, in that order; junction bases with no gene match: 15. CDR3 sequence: CASSINPSGRALGEQYF. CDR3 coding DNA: TGCGCCAGCAGCATTAATCCTAGCGGGAGGGCCTTGGGTGAGCAGTACTTC.

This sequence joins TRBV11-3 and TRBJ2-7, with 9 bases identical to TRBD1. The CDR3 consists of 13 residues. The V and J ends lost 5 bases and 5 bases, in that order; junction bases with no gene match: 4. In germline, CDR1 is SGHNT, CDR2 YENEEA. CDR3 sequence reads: CASSPGQGNEQYF. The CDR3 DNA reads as TGTGCCAGCAGCCCCGGACAGGGGAACGAGCAGTACTTC.

CDR3 sequence (DNA): TGTGCCAGCAGCCAGGGGACTAGCGGGAGAGACCCTTACGAGCAGTACTTC. The encoded protein is CASSQGTSGRDPYEQYF. The rearrangement links TRBV3-1 (or the pseudogene TRBV3-2) to TRBJ2-7; 14 positions match TRBD2. The CDR3 has 17 residues. The ends lost 3 bases at V and 4 bases at J; junction bases unmatched: 8. CDR1 is LGHDT and CDR2 is YNNKEL in the germline V gene (reference sequence).

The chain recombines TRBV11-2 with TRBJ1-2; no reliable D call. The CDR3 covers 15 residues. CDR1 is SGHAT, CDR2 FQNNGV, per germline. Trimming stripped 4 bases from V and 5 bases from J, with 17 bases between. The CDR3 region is CASSSQRGADYGYTF. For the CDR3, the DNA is TGTGCCAGCAGCTCGCAGCGCGGAGCTGATTATGGCTACACCTTC.

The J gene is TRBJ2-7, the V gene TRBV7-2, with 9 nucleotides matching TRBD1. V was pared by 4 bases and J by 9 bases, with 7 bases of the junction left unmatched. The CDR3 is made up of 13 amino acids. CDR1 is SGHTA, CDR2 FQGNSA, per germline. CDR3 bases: TGTGCCAGCAGCTATTTGGGGACAGGGTGGCAGTACTTC. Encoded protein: CASSYLGTGWQYF.

The CDR3, as DNA: TGTGCCACCCCGGGGAGGAATGAGCAGTTCTTC. Encoded protein: CATPGRNEQFF. The gene calls are TRBV7-9 and TRBJ2-1, with D perhaps matching TRBD2 (6 bases). This CDR3 contains 11 residues. Germline CDR1 reads SEHNR; CDR2 reads FQNEAQ (reference sequence). V was trimmed by 10 bases and J by 7 bases, leaving 11 bases between them.

The CDR3 reads CASSFGQGSNQPQHF. The CDR3 DNA reads TGTGCCAGCAGCTTCGGACAGGGGAGTAATCAGCCCCAGCATTTT. The J gene is TRBJ1-5, the V gene TRBV3-1 (or the pseudogene TRBV3-2), with 9 bases identical to TRBD1. The CDR3 totals 15 residues. Germline CDR1 reads LGHDT; CDR2 reads YNNKEL (reference sequence). V shed 5 bases, J shed 4 bases, and the junction held 6 bases outside the gene matches.

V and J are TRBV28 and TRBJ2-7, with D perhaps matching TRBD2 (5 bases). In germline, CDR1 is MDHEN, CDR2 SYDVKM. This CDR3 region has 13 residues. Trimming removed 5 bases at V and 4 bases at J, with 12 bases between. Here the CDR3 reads CASSLSRGYEQYF. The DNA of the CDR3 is TGTGCCAGCAGTCTTTCTCGGGGATACGAGCAGTACTTC.

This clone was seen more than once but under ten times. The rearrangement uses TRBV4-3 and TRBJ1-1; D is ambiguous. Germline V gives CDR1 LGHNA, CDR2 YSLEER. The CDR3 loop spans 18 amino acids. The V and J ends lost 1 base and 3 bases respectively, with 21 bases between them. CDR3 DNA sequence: TGCGCCAGCAGCCAAGTTTTTTCAGGCAAACGGATAGACACTGAAGCTTTCTTT. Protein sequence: CASSQVFSGKRIDTEAFF.

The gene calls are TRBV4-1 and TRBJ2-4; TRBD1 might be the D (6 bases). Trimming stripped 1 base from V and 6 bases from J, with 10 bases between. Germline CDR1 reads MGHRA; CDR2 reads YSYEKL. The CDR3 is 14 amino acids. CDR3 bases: TGCGCCAGCAGCCAAGGGACAGAAATAAACATTCAGTACTTC. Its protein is CASSQGTEINIQYF.

CDR3 sequence (DNA): TGTGCCAGCAGTCTACAGGGGTCCTATGGCTACACCTTC. It yields the protein CASSLQGSYGYTF. The rearrangement joins TRBV2 to TRBJ1-2; TRBD1 matches 7 bases. V dropped 5 bases and J dropped 4; count of bases not matched to a gene: 4. CDR3 length equals 13 residues. Per germline, CDR1 SNHLY and CDR2 FYNNEI.

CDR3 sequence reads: CASSVQGPDTQYF. DNA for the CDR3: TGTGCCAGCAGCGTTCAGGGGCCAGATACGCAGTATTTT. The chain links TRBV9 to TRBJ2-3; tentative D call: TRBD1 (6 bases). CDR1 SGDLS and CDR2 YYNGEE come from the germline V gene. The CDR3 sequence is 13 residues long. The germline V and J ends were trimmed by 2 bases and 4 bases, with 8 bases remaining between them.

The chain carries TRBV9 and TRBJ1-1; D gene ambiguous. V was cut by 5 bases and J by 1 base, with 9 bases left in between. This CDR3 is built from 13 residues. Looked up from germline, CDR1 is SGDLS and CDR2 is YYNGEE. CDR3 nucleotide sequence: TGTGCCAGCAGTAAAGCTCGGAACACTGAAGCTTTCTTT. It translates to CASSKARNTEAFF.

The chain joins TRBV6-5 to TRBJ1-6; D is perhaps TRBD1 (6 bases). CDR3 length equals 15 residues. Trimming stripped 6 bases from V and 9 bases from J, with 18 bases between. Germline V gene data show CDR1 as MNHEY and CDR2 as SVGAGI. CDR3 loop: CASSSHTGTISPLHF. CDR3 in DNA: TGTGCCAGCAGCTCCCATACAGGGACGATTTCACCCCTCCACTTT.

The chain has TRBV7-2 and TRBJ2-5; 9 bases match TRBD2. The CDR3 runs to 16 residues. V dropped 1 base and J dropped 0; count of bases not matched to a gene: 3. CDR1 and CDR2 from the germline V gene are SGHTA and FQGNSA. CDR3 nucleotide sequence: TGTGCCAGCAGCTTAGGGGGACTAGCTCACCAAGAGACCCAGTACTTC. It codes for CASSLGGLAHQETQYF.

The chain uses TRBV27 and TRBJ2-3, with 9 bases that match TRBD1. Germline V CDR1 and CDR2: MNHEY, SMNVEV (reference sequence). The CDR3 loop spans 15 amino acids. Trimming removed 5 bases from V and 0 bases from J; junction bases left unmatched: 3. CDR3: CASSGGQGSTDTQYF. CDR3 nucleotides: TGTGCCAGCAGTGGGGGACAGGGAAGCACAGATACGCAGTATTTT.

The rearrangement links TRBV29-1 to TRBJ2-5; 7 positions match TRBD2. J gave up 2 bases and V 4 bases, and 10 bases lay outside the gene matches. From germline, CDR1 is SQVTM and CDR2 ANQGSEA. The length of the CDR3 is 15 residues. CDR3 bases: TGCAGCGTTGTTTTCGAGCGGGGCTTACAAGAGACCCAGTACTTC. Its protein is CSVVFERGLQETQYF.

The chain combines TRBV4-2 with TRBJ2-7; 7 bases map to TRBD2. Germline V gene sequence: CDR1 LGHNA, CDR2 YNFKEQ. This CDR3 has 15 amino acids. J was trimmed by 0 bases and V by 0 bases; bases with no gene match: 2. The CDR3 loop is CASSQEAGVSYEQYF. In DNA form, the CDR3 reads TGTGCCAGCAGCCAAGAGGCGGGGGTCTCCTACGAGCAGTACTTC.

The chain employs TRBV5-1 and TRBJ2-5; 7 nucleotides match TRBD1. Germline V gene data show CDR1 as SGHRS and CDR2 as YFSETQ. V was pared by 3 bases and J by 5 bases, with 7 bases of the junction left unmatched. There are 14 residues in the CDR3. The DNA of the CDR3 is TGCGCCAGCAGCTCGGACAGGCTCTCGGAGACCCAGTACTTC. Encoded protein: CASSSDRLSETQYF.

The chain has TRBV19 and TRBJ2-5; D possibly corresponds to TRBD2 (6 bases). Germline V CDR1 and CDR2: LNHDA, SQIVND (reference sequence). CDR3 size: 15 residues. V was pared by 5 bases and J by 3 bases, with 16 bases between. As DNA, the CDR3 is TGTGCCAGTAGTCCCCGCGGGGTCCATGAAGAGACCCAGTACTTC. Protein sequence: CASSPRGVHEETQYF.

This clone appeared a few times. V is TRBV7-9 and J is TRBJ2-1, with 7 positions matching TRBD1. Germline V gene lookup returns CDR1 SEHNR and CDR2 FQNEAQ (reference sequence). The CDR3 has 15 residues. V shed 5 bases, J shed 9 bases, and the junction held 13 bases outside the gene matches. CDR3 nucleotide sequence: TGTGCCAGCAGCATGGGACAGCAGGTTTCGGTTGAGCAGTTCTTC. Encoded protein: CASSMGQQVSVEQFF. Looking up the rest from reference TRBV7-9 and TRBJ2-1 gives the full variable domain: DTGVSQNPRHKITKRGQNVTFRCDPISEHNRLYWYRQTLGQGPEFLTYFQNEAQLEKSRLLSDRFSAERPKGSFSTLEIQRTEQGDSAMYLCASSMGQQVSVEQFFGPGTRLTVL.